This entry describes one T cell receptor (beta chain). Its recognized antigen is unknown. No quality values exist for individual bases; no much larger clone is one base distant. Library generation was performed with the immunoSEQ multiplex PCR assay. RNA was extracted from all samples and reverse transcribed into cDNA as template for TCR sequencing. SuperScript III was used to make first-strand cDNA, primed with a 2:1 mix of oligo-dT and random hexamers. Amplification bias was assessed with a synthetic immune receptor repertoire, and residual bias was removed computationally. The authors processed their data as follows. Raw reads were preprocessed for error removal, and CDR3 was defined according to IMGT conventions as running from the conserved cysteine to phenylalanine. To get clonality, Shannon entropy was normalized by log2 of the number of productive unique TCRs and the result was subtracted from 1. CD4 or CD8 identity of scalp clones was inferred by cross-referencing scalp TCRbeta sequences with sorted blood CD4 and CD8 repertoires. The immuneACCESS repertoire file appears here via TCRdb, limited to in-frame rearrangements. These files lack a portion of the clones; in checked studies, under half of the deficit traces to unresolved V genes, and the cause of the others is not known. V, J and clone size derive from that table, while D and trimming were established from the DNA sequence. The table for this sample lists more than 95,000 clones; under 40% of them were counted only once. 2.5% to 3.5% of the sample is in the top ten clones.

This entry is derived from a study of CD8+ T cells in alopecia areata (dated by TCRdb to 2016 to 2019). For the wider study: Treated patients were enrolled in an open-label pilot trial of oral tofacitinib at 5 to 10 mg twice daily for moderate-to-severe alopecia areata. RNA came from the PAXgene miRNA kit for fixed scalp, the miRNeasy kit for PBMCs, and the RNeasy kit for mouse skin. Biopsies were taken from tofacitinib-treated patients at baseline and at 4 and 24 weeks of treatment, and a later scalp biopsy was taken in several of the tofacitinib-treated patients. Patients received tofacitinib for 6 to 18 months and were then followed off drug for 6 months to check for delayed response and recurrence. Scalp clonality was compared across normal scalp (n=4), patchy alopecia areata scalp (n=8), and alopecia totalis/universalis scalp (n=8). TCRbeta CDR3 regions were amplified by immunoSEQ multiplex PCR with 35 Vbeta forward and 13 Jbeta reverse primers. To study T cell clonal expansion in alopecia areata, the researchers applied high-throughput TCRbeta sequencing to both the C3H/HeJ mouse model and human patients. On the human side, TCRbeta sequencing was run on scalp tissue and on sorted CD4+ and CD8+ peripheral blood T cells from healthy controls and from alopecia areata patients with either patchy or totalis/universalis disease.

Beyond this particular receptor, the publication reports: Unlike mouse skin, where gammadelta T cells dominate, normal human skin contains resident alphabeta T cells that get sequenced too, which complicates analysis of the scalp TCR repertoire. Compared with mice, TCR sequences shared between patients were less clear, possibly partly because of HLA diversity across the patient population. Compared with normal scalp, lesional scalp had higher clonality and more expanded CD8+ clones, particularly in alopecia totalis/universalis, a pattern that suggests antigenic drive.

CDR1 and CDR2 are read off the germline V gene (reference sequence) as SGHAT and FQDESV. The V end gives up 6 bases and the J end 5 bases, leaving 6 bases in the junction not matched to a gene. Its CDR3 holds 15 amino acids, cysteine through phenylalanine. Only the CDR3 portion is preserved as DNA: 45 bases, with reading frame beginning at the first base. Peripheral blood and lesional scalp punch biopsies were obtained from patients with alopecia areata. PBMCs were isolated by density centrifugation and stained for CD3, CD4 and CD8, and CD4+ and CD8+ T cells were sorted on a FACSAria. Sequencing used CD4+ T cells sorted from blood. The receptor comes from a human donor with alopecia areata. This chain is built from TRBV11-1 and TRBJ2-7; 14 of the junction bases match TRBD2. The DNA is TGTGCCAGCAGATATGGGACTAGCGGGAGCAACGAGCAGTACTTC. Its coded protein is CASRYGTSGSNEQYF.